This TCR beta chain was recorded in a study of shared clonotypes between healthy human individuals. Study as a whole: Three plates were used per donor for CD4 naive, three for CD4 memory, two for CD8 naive and one for CD8 memory.

Turning to this clone: The antigen remains undetermined.

Repertoires were generated with immunoSEQ multiplex PCR, while TCRdb's copy carries only in-frame clones and drops some. The sample consists of some 1,400,000 clones, about 96% of them appearing once. Whole-study findings and limits: The four-donor shared clonotypes exceeded non-shared clonotypes in generation probability, with non-shared ones scoring lower. Naive CD4 clonotype sharing across four donors was about 5%.

The donors, all of them Caucasian adults, lived in Nashville, Tennessee. The specimen was naive CD4+ T cells sorted from blood. As to subset: CD45RA+ positively selected. This TCR came from a man aged 30 to 39 in good health.

CDR3 sequence (DNA): TGTGCCAGCAGTGAACGGGAGCTCTACAATGAGCAGTTCTTC. This codes for CASSERELYNEQFF. The genes are TRBV2 and TRBJ2-1; possible D gene TRBD2, 6 bases. The CDR3 sequence is 14 residues long. Trimming stripped 2 bases from V and 3 bases from J, with 8 bases between. Germline V lookup: CDR1 SNHLY, CDR2 FYNNEI.